Below, 19 T cell receptor beta chains from the same sample are listed, as sequenced in a study of T cell responses to AZD1222 COVID-19 vaccine. Sequencing used immunoSEQ multiplex PCR; TCRdb keeps in-frame clones, though not all of them. The data contain 140,000 or so clones, around 90% of them seen just once; the ten biggest clones take up approximately 2%. The sequenced sample was peripheral blood, obtained 28 days after the second AZD1222 dose. The receptors stem from an adult who received the AZD1222 COVID-19 vaccine.

V usage is TRBV7-9 and J usage is TRBJ1-1; D call uncertain. The CDR3 is made up of 15 amino acids. The V end was cut by 5 bases, the J end by 3 bases, with 16 bases between. CDR1 is SEHNR, CDR2 FQNEAQ, per germline (reference sequence). The CDR3 region has the DNA TGTGCCAGCAGCCGAAGGGCTTTGCCGGACACTGAAGCTTTCTTT. Amino acid sequence: CASSRRALPDTEAFF.

The genes are TRBV6-5 and TRBJ1-1, with D maybe TRBD1 (5 bases). Germline V CDR1 and CDR2: MNHEY, SVGAGI. V gave up 10 bases and J gave up 4 bases, with 10 bases separating them. This CDR3 region has 11 residues. CDR3 DNA sequence: TGTGCCACCGCGGGGGGCACTGAAGCTTTCTTT. Amino acids: CATAGGTEAFF.

This chain connects TRBV5-1 to TRBJ2-2; D unclear. This CDR3 is 14 amino acids long. The V end lost 0 bases, the J end lost 6 bases, and 9 bases lay between the germline ends. The germline gives CDR1 SGHRS, CDR2 YFSETQ. CDR3 sequence: CASSLEVSPGELFF. As DNA, the CDR3 is TGCGCCAGCAGCTTGGAGGTCAGTCCCGGGGAGCTGTTTTTT.

This clone was seen just once. The V gene is TRBV6-5, the J gene TRBJ1-5, with 8 bases fitting TRBD1. This CDR3 is 13 amino acids long. V was clipped by 2 bases and J by 6 bases; unmatched bases: 0. The germline V gene encodes CDR1 MNHEY and CDR2 SVGAGI. This CDR3 reads CASSYTGGQPQHF. The CDR3 nucleotides are TGTGCCAGCAGTTACACAGGGGGTCAGCCCCAGCATTTT.

This sequence joins TRBV12-5 and TRBJ1-1; TRBD1 matches 9 bases. V trimming: 0 bases; J trimming: 0 bases; junction bases outside the gene matches: 5. In germline, CDR1 is LGHNT, CDR2 FRNRAP. The CDR3 spans 17 residues. CDR3 region: CASGLVQGAAMNTEAFF. The CDR3 nucleotides are TGTGCTAGTGGTTTGGTACAGGGGGCGGCGATGAACACTGAAGCTTTCTTT.

The J gene is TRBJ1-3, the V gene TRBV7-6; D perhaps matches TRBD1 (5 bases). The germline V gene has CDR1 SGHVS and CDR2 FNYEAQ. Trimming pared 5 bases from V and 0 bases from J, leaving 11 bases between. The CDR3 has 15 amino acids. In DNA, the CDR3 is TGTGCCAGCAGCCGGGGACGGAGCTCTGGAAACACCATATATTTT. This codes for CASSRGRSSGNTIYF.

This clone appeared many times. The chain employs TRBV6-4 and TRBJ2-3; D is undetermined. CDR3 length: 13 amino acids. V gave up 2 bases and J gave up 1 base, with 4 bases separating them. Germline CDR1 and CDR2: MRHNA and SNTAGT. Here the CDR3 DNA reads TGTGCCAGCAGTGACGGTGGCACAGATACGCAGTATTTT. Its protein product is CASSDGGTDTQYF.

The V and J genes are TRBV28 and TRBJ1-5; a possible D gene is TRBD1 (5 bases). In germline, CDR1 is MDHEN, CDR2 SYDVKM. The CDR3 consists of 14 residues. Trimming removed 6 bases at V and 5 bases at J, with 14 bases between. The CDR3 DNA reads TGTGCCAGCAGGCCACAGGAGAGGGATCAGCCCCAGCATTTT. It encodes CASRPQERDQPQHF. Based on the CDR3 plus reference TRBV28 and TRBJ1-5, the full variable domain is DVKVTQSSRYLVKRTGEKVFLECVQDMDHENMFWYRQDPGLGLRLIYFSYDVKMKEKGDIPEGYSVSREKKERFSLILESASTNQTSMYLCASRPQERDQPQHFGDGTRLSIL.

A note on this clone: This same CDR3 is encoded by further DNA sequences in the sample. The chain combines TRBV11-2 with TRBJ2-5, with D possibly being TRBD1 or TRBD2 (6 bases each). The germline V gene encodes CDR1 SGHAT and CDR2 FQNNGV. The CDR3 extends over 12 amino acids. The ends were cut back, 6 bases at V and 5 bases at J, with 10 bases in the middle. CDR3 sequence reads: CASRQGGETQYF. CDR3 nucleotide sequence: TGTGCCAGCAGACAAGGGGGGGAGACCCAGTACTTC.

This rearrangement joins TRBV7-3 to TRBJ2-1, with D possibly TRBD1 on 6 matching bases. The germline V and J ends were trimmed by 1 base and 0 bases, with 7 bases remaining between them. Germline CDR1 is SGHTA and CDR2 is FQGTGA. There are 15 residues in the CDR3. Here the CDR3 reads CASSLRGGSYNEQFF. Here the CDR3 DNA reads TGTGCCAGCAGCTTAAGAGGGGGCTCCTACAATGAGCAGTTCTTC.

The DNA for the CDR3 is TGTGCCAGTAGGACCCGTGGGGGGTTGAACACTGAAGCTTTCTTT. Its protein product is CASRTRGGLNTEAFF. The genes are TRBV19 and TRBJ1-1; D possibly corresponds to TRBD1 (5 bases). The V and J ends lost 6 bases and 0 bases respectively, with 14 bases between them. Germline values: CDR1 LNHDA, CDR2 SQIVND (reference sequence). The CDR3 runs to 15 residues.

The gene calls are TRBV6-5 and TRBJ1-1, with D maybe TRBD1 (5 bases). The CDR3 has 11 amino acids. V lost 6 bases and J lost 5, with 7 bases in between. Germline assignment: CDR1 MNHEY and CDR2 SVGAGI. The CDR3 reads CASREGTEAFF. The CDR3 DNA reads TGTGCCAGCAGGGAGGGGACTGAAGCTTTCTTT.

The chain combines TRBV5-8 with TRBJ1-5, with TRBD1 matching 7 bases. The V gene end was trimmed by 4 bases and the J gene end by 2 bases; junction bases not matched to a gene: 3. The CDR3 sequence is 14 residues long. Per the germline V gene, CDR1 is SGHTS and CDR2 is YDEGEE. The DNA of the CDR3 is TGTGCCAGCAGCCCGGACAGGCGCAATCAGCCCCAGCATTTT. Its translation is CASSPDRRNQPQHF.

The chain couples TRBV3-1 (or the pseudogene TRBV3-2) to TRBJ2-7, with 7 bases aligning to TRBD2. The germline CDR1 and CDR2 sequences are LGHDT and YNNKEL (reference sequence). With V trimmed by 5 bases and J by 2 bases, 3 bases remained unmatched. This CDR3 comprises 13 residues. The CDR3 bases are TGTGCCAGCAGCAAGACTAGCACCTACGAGCAGTACTTC. Protein: CASSKTSTYEQYF.

The gene calls are TRBV5-4 and TRBJ1-1; 8 bases match TRBD1. The germline V gene has CDR1 SGHNT and CDR2 YYREEE (reference sequence). The CDR3 runs 14 residues. After removal of 4 bases from V and 3 bases from J, the junction contained 5 bases not matched to a gene. The CDR3 spells CASSGRGRDTEAFF. DNA of the CDR3: TGTGCCAGCAGCGGCAGGGGGCGGGACACTGAAGCTTTCTTT.

The chain joins TRBV5-6 to TRBJ2-1, with D tentatively TRBD2 (5 bases). The CDR3 runs to 16 residues. Germline assignment: CDR1 SGHDT and CDR2 YYEEEE. V was trimmed by 0 bases and J by 0 bases, leaving 10 bases between them. The CDR3 bases are TGTGCCAGCAGCTTGGGTTTGGGGAGCTCCTACAATGAGCAGTTCTTC. Its protein is CASSLGLGSSYNEQFF. The full variable domain, rest sourced from reference TRBV5-6 and TRBJ2-1, is DAGVTQSPTHLIKTRGQQVTLRCSPKSGHDTVSWYQQALGQGPQFIFQYYEEEERQRGNFPDRFSGHQFPNYSSELNVNALLLGDSALYLCASSLGLGSSYNEQFFGPGTRLTVL.

The CDR3 region is CAISEGTGGSPLHF. For the CDR3, the DNA is TGTGCCATCAGTGAAGGAACTGGGGGTTCACCCCTCCACTTT. The J gene is TRBJ1-6, the V gene TRBV10-3; TRBD1 might be the D (5 bases). The germline V and J ends were trimmed by 3 bases and 9 bases, with 12 bases remaining between them. CDR1 ENHRY and CDR2 SYGVKD come from the germline V gene. The CDR3 spans 14 residues.

The chain couples TRBV2 to TRBJ1-5, with D unclear. Trimming removed 1 base from V and 4 bases from J, with 8 bases in between. This CDR3 spans 14 amino acids. In germline, CDR1 is SNHLY, CDR2 FYNNEI. This CDR3 is CASSEEQQNQPQHF. The CDR3 DNA reads TGTGCCAGCAGTGAAGAACAGCAAAATCAGCCCCAGCATTTT.

This chain links TRBV6-1 with TRBJ2-3; no definite D call. The germline gives CDR1 MNHNS, CDR2 SASEGT. V gave up 4 bases and J gave up 5 bases, with 19 bases separating them. This CDR3 comprises 16 residues. As DNA, the CDR3 is TGTGCCAGCAGTGTCCCGTTCTATTCGGGTGGAGATACGCAGTATTTT. The encoded protein is CASSVPFYSGGDTQYF.